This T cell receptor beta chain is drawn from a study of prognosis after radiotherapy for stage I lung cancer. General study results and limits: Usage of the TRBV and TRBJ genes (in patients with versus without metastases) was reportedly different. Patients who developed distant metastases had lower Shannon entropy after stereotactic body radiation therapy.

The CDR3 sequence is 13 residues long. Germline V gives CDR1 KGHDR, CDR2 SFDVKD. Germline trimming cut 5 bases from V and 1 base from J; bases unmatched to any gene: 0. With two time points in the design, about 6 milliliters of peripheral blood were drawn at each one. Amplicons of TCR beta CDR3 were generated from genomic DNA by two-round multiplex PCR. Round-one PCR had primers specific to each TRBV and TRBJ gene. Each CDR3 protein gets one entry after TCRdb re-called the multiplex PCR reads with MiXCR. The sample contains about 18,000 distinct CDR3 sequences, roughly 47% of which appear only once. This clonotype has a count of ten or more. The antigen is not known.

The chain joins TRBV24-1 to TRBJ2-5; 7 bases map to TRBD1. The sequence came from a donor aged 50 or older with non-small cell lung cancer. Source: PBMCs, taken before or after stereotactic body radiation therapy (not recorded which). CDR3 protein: CATSGTGQETQYF. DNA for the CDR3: TGTGCCACCAGTGGGACAGGCCAAGAGACCCAGTACTTC.